Given below is one T cell receptor (beta chain) in context. This entry comes from a study of graft-versus-host responses after intestinal transplantation. Germline assignment: CDR1 MNHEY and CDR2 SVGAGI. The CDR3 has 15 amino acids. The junction had 9 bases not matched to a gene; V was cut back by 4 bases and J by 4 bases. TCRdb keeps only in-frame clones here, not all; method: immunoSEQ multiplex PCR. The data contain 77,000 or so clones, roughly 90% of them singletons. This chain uses TRBV6-5 with TRBJ1-2, with TRBD1 matching over 7 bases. The clonotype was recovered from a human patient who received an intestinal transplant, so some T cells may come from the graft donor. Sample: PBMCs, taken 98 days after intestinal transplantation. The CDR3 spells CASSSSTGTVYGYTF. CDR3 DNA sequence: TGTGCCAGCAGTTCCTCGACAGGGACGGTCTATGGCTACACCTTC.